Listed here are 19 T cell receptor beta chains from one sample, sequenced in a study of blood T cell repertoires in COVID-19. The table came from immunoSEQ multiplex PCR; TCRdb's copy has only in-frame clones and leaves some out. Among about 34,000 clones listed, 90% were seen once. Sequencing was performed on peripheral blood. These receptors originate from a man at least 80 years old with acute or convalescent COVID-19.

The chain joins TRBV7-2 to TRBJ1-6; tentative D call: TRBD1 (6 bases). The CDR3 covers 20 residues. V shed 0 bases and J shed 0 bases, with 18 bases lying between them. Germline lookup yields CDR1 SGHTA and CDR2 FQGNSA. The CDR3: CASSLAPGQFGSSYNSPLHF. DNA of the CDR3: TGTGCCAGCAGCTTAGCCCCCGGACAGTTCGGAAGCTCCTATAATTCACCCCTCCACTTT.

The chain recombines TRBV6-5 with TRBJ2-7; TRBD1 agrees at 7 bases. The CDR3 loop spans 14 amino acids. The V and J ends lost 6 bases and 0 bases, in that order; junction bases with no gene match: 5. Germline V gene lookup returns CDR1 MNHEY and CDR2 SVGAGI. CDR3 DNA sequence: TGTGCCAGCAGCACGACAGGGAGCTCCTACGAGCAGTACTTC. As protein: CASSTTGSSYEQYF.

This chain uses TRBV5-6 with TRBJ1-4; tentatively, D is TRBD1 (6 bases). The CDR3 spans 15 residues. Trimming removed 4 bases at V and 8 bases at J, with 18 bases between. Germline CDR1 is SGHDT and CDR2 is YYEEEE. This CDR3 is CASSPRGAGVEKLFF. The CDR3, as DNA: TGTGCCAGCAGCCCCCGGGGAGCAGGGGTGGAAAAACTGTTTTTT.

The chain carries TRBV5-4 and TRBJ2-5, with 11 bases fitting TRBD2. The CDR3 totals 16 residues. Germline V gene sequence: CDR1 SGHNT, CDR2 YYREEE (reference sequence). The V gene end was trimmed by 3 bases and the J gene end by 1 base; junction bases not matched to a gene: 5. The CDR3 here is CASSSISGGAQETQYF. The CDR3 DNA is TGTGCCAGCAGCTCGATTAGCGGGGGGGCCCAAGAGACCCAGTACTTC.

This clone was recorded once. This rearrangement joins TRBV4-1 to TRBJ2-6; 7 positions agree with TRBD1. CDR1 is MGHRA, CDR2 YSYEKL, per germline. J was trimmed by 0 bases and V by 8 bases; bases with no gene match: 7. This CDR3 is 16 amino acids long. CDR3 amino acids: CASGGQANSGANVLTF. DNA for the CDR3: TGCGCCAGCGGAGGACAGGCGAACTCTGGGGCCAACGTCCTGACTTTC.

The V gene is TRBV4-1, the J gene TRBJ2-5; 7 positions match TRBD1. Germline CDR1 is MGHRA and CDR2 is YSYEKL. The CDR3 sequence is 20 residues long. V was pared by 0 bases and J by 0 bases, with 16 bases of the junction left unmatched. The CDR3 sequence is CASSQDGDPNRDRHQETQYF. CDR3 coding DNA: TGCGCCAGCAGCCAAGACGGGGACCCAAACCGGGACAGACACCAAGAGACCCAGTACTTC.

The gene calls are TRBV7-6 and TRBJ2-3; tentative D call: TRBD2 (5 bases). In germline, CDR1 is SGHVS, CDR2 FNYEAQ. Trimming stripped 3 bases from V and 6 bases from J, with 16 bases between. The CDR3 runs 15 residues. CDR3 region: CASSLLATGMDTQYF. The CDR3 coding sequence is TGTGCCAGCAGCTTGCTAGCAACGGGGATGGATACGCAGTATTTT.

The chain couples TRBV9 to TRBJ2-7; 8 bases align to TRBD2. V dropped 0 bases and J dropped 2; count of bases not matched to a gene: 4. The CDR3 is 15 residues long. CDR1 and CDR2 (germline): SGDLS, YYNGEE. CDR3 in DNA: TGTGCCAGCAGCGTAGCTGGGCGGGGGGCCTACGAGCAGTACTTC. This translates into CASSVAGRGAYEQYF. The complete variable domain, with remaining parts taken from reference TRBV9 and TRBJ2-7, reads DSGVTQTPKHLITATGQRVTLRCSPRSGDLSVYWYQQSLDQGLQFLIQYYNGEERAKGNILERFSAQQFPDLHSELNLSSLELGDSALYFCASSVAGRGAYEQYFGPGTRLTVT.

This clone showed up just once. The chain uses TRBV6-5 and TRBJ1-6, with 7 bases aligning to TRBD1. Germline CDR1 is MNHEY and CDR2 is SVGAGI. This CDR3 region has 15 residues. V was clipped by 6 bases and J by 5 bases; unmatched bases: 7. The CDR3 spells CASRSDRANNSPLHF. CDR3 coding DNA: TGTGCCAGCAGATCCGACAGGGCAAATAATTCACCCCTCCACTTT.

The chain recombines TRBV10-3 with TRBJ2-2; 8 positions agree with TRBD1. Losses at the gene ends were 4 bases for V and 5 bases for J; bases not matched to a gene: 6. The CDR3 length is 15 residues. Germline V CDR1 and CDR2: ENHRY, SYGVKD. CDR3 nucleotide sequence: TGTGCCATCAGTGCAGGACAGGGAGGTACCGGGGAGCTGTTTTTT. Its translation is CAISAGQGGTGELFF.

This chain uses TRBV10-3 with TRBJ1-5; 7 nucleotides line up with TRBD1. The germline V gene encodes CDR1 ENHRY and CDR2 SYGVKD. There are 17 residues in the CDR3. V gave up 3 bases and J gave up 0 bases; unmatched junction bases: 8. CDR3 region: CAISDGQEKYSNQPQHF. The CDR3 region has the DNA TGTGCCATCAGTGACGGACAGGAGAAGTATAGCAATCAGCCCCAGCATTTT.

The chain links TRBV11-2 to TRBJ2-3; the D is unclear. Trimming took off 1 base at V and 2 bases at J, with 7 bases between the two ends. The CDR3 extends over 14 amino acids. Germline assignment: CDR1 SGHAT and CDR2 FQNNGV. CDR3 sequence (DNA): TGTGCCAGCAGCTTAGCGTTTCCCACAGATACGCAGTATTTT. Translating it yields CASSLAFPTDTQYF.

The chain couples TRBV5-4 to TRBJ1-1; D possibly corresponds to TRBD1 (6 bases). This CDR3 spans 15 amino acids. With 4 bases removed from V and 1 base from J, the gap between germline ends came to 14 bases. CDR1 is SGHNT and CDR2 is YYREEE in the germline V gene (reference sequence). Here the CDR3 reads CASSPGGPTNTEAFF. CDR3 nucleotide sequence: TGTGCCAGCAGCCCCGGGGGGCCTACGAACACTGAAGCTTTCTTT. Together with reference TRBV5-4 and TRBJ1-1, the CDR3 gives the full variable domain: ETGVTQSPTHLIKTRGQQVTLRCSSQSGHNTVSWYQQALGQGPQFIFQYYREEENGRGNFPPRFSGLQFPNYSSELNVNALELDDSALYLCASSPGGPTNTEAFFGQGTRLTVV.

The chain has TRBV5-1 and TRBJ1-4; possible D gene TRBD1, 5 bases. In germline, CDR1 is SGHRS, CDR2 YFSETQ. V lost 4 bases, J lost 3 bases, and 22 bases lay in between. This CDR3 has 18 residues. The CDR3 region is CASSASGGGPEANEKLFF. CDR3 in DNA: TGCGCCAGCAGCGCGTCGGGGGGAGGTCCCGAAGCTAATGAAAAACTGTTTTTT. Filled out from reference TRBV5-1 and TRBJ1-4, the complete variable domain reads KAGVTQTPRYLIKTRGQQVTLSCSPISGHRSVSWYQQTPGQGLQFLFEYFSETQRNKGNFPGRFSGRQFSNSRSEMNVSTLELGDSALYLCASSASGGGPEANEKLFFGSGTQLSVL.

The chain recombines TRBV5-4 with TRBJ2-1, with a weak D call TRBD2 (7 bases). The CDR3 length is 16 residues. Germline V gene sequence: CDR1 SGHNT, CDR2 YYREEE (reference sequence). Trimming cost V 4 bases and J 4 bases, with 18 bases left between them. DNA of the CDR3: TGTGCCAGCAGCGCCAGGGAACAGGGAGGGTACAATGAGCAGTTCTTC. This sequence encodes CASSAREQGGYNEQFF.

The chain recombines TRBV7-2 with TRBJ2-5, with 8 nucleotides matching TRBD2. The germline gives CDR1 SGHTA, CDR2 FQGNSA. Unmatched junction bases numbered 8, after V lost 4 bases and J lost 7 bases. The CDR3 extends over 14 amino acids. The CDR3 region is CASSSSGGQGTQYF. The CDR3 nucleotides are TGTGCCAGCAGCTCAAGCGGGGGTCAGGGGACCCAGTACTTC.

The chain recombines TRBV12-3 or TRBV12-4 with TRBJ1-1; TRBD1 aligns across 9 bases. CDR3 length equals 13 residues. The V segment lost 4 bases and the J segment 6 bases; nucleotides outside the gene matches: 3. CDR3 loop: CASSSTGGSEAFF. For the CDR3, the DNA is TGTGCCAGCAGTTCCACAGGGGGCTCTGAAGCTTTCTTT.

This chain connects TRBV6-5 to TRBJ2-5; D is unresolved. The germline CDR1 and CDR2 sequences are MNHEY and SVGAGI. CDR3 size: 13 residues. Trimming removed 4 bases at V and 0 bases at J, with 6 bases between. The DNA for the CDR3 is TGTGCCAGCAGTTTCCAGTACCAAGAGACCCAGTACTTC. Protein: CASSFQYQETQYF.

The rearrangement uses TRBV5-1 and TRBJ1-1; unclear D gene. The V gene's germline CDR1 is SGHRS and CDR2 YFSETQ. The CDR3 runs 15 residues. Trimming cost V 0 bases and J 1 base, with 10 bases left between them. The CDR3 DNA sequence: TGCGCCAGCAGCTTGGGTCAGCGCGGGAACACTGAAGCTTTCTTT. Its protein is CASSLGQRGNTEAFF.